These 9 T cell receptor beta chains came from one sample sequenced in a study of PD-1 blockade in classical Hodgkin lymphoma. Profiling relied on immunoSEQ multiplex PCR, and the TCRdb table lists in-frame clones only, not all of them. Of approximately 17,000 clones in the sample, more than 80% were seen once. Regarding time point: newly diagnosed, previously untreated cHL patient sample. Sequenced: peripheral blood mononuclear cells (PBMCs). The receptors come from a human donor with classical Hodgkin lymphoma.

The chain couples TRBV15 to TRBJ2-1; 12 bases agree with TRBD2. In germline, CDR1 is LNHNV, CDR2 YYDKDF (reference sequence). V trimming: 0 bases; J trimming: 6 bases; junction bases outside the gene matches: 3. The CDR3 has 16 residues. This CDR3 is CATSRDPGLAGNEQFF. As DNA, the CDR3 is TGTGCCACCAGCAGAGATCCGGGACTAGCGGGCAATGAGCAGTTCTTC.

The chain employs TRBV18 and TRBJ1-1; D not certain. The germline V and J ends were trimmed by 6 bases and 1 base, with 9 bases remaining between them. CDR1 is KGHSH and CDR2 is LQKENI in the germline V gene. The CDR3 length is 13 residues. This CDR3 reads CASSQQRNTEAFF. Written as DNA, the CDR3 is TGTGCCAGCTCCCAACAGAGGAACACTGAAGCTTTCTTT.

The V call is TRBV7-9, the J call TRBJ1-5, with TRBD1 as a possible D gene (5 bases). Germline loops: CDR1 SEHNR, CDR2 FQNEAQ (reference sequence). The V end lost 3 bases, the J end lost 3 bases, and 6 bases lay between the germline ends. The CDR3 sequence is 13 residues long. The CDR3 here is CASSFRDNQPQHF. The DNA for the CDR3 is TGTGCCAGCAGCTTCAGGGACAATCAGCCCCAGCATTTT.

This sequence joins TRBV18 and TRBJ2-6; D gene unclear. Germline V CDR1 and CDR2: KGHSH, LQKENI. V was trimmed by 3 bases and J by 1 base, leaving 4 bases between them. This CDR3 contains 14 residues. The CDR3 bases are TGTGCCAGCTCACCTTGGTCTGGGGCCAACGTCCTGACTTTC. Its protein product is CASSPWSGANVLTF.

The chain's CDR3 is CASSTTGGNQPQHF. The CDR3 DNA follows: TGTGCCAGTAGTACGACAGGGGGCAATCAGCCCCAGCATTTT. The rearrangement joins TRBV19 to TRBJ1-5; 8 nucleotides agree with TRBD1. Germline loops: CDR1 LNHDA, CDR2 SQIVND (reference sequence). The CDR3 has 14 residues. The trim removed 4 bases at V and 2 bases at J, leaving 1 base unmatched.

J is TRBJ2-3 and V is TRBV5-6; D is ambiguous. The CDR3 is made up of 13 amino acids. V was trimmed by 2 bases and J by 1 base, leaving 5 bases between them. CDR1 is SGHDT, CDR2 YYEEEE, per germline. The CDR3 sequence: CASSFIGTDTQYF. CDR3 DNA sequence: TGTGCCAGCAGCTTTATCGGCACAGATACGCAGTATTTT.

This rearrangement joins TRBV11-2 to TRBJ1-2, with 9 bases matching TRBD1. This CDR3 is built from 13 residues. Germline V gene sequence: CDR1 SGHAT, CDR2 FQNNGV. J was trimmed by 7 bases and V by 3 bases; bases with no gene match: 3. This CDR3 reads CASSFGTGTGYTF. The CDR3 DNA reads as TGTGCCAGCAGCTTCGGGACAGGGACTGGCTACACCTTC.

The rearrangement uses TRBV25-1 and TRBJ2-2; no definite D call. The CDR3 consists of 17 residues. The germline gives CDR1 MGHDK, CDR2 SYGVNS. Deletions cut 2 bases from V and 4 bases from J, with 17 bases between. CDR3 protein: CASSEIRQDRSTGELFF. The CDR3 DNA is TGTGCCAGCAGTGAAATTCGGCAGGACCGGAGCACCGGGGAGCTGTTTTTT.

This chain uses TRBV27 with TRBJ1-2; a possible D gene is TRBD1 (5 bases). CDR1 and CDR2 from the germline V gene are MNHEY and SMNVEV (reference sequence). V lost 4 bases and J lost 2, with 8 bases in between. This CDR3 contains 13 residues. The CDR3 DNA reads as TGTGCCAGCAGTTCGGAGGGGAACTATGGCTACACCTTC. Amino acids: CASSSEGNYGYTF.